This TCR beta chain was recorded in a study of OX40 agonist ivuxolimab in advanced cancers. Study details: The treatment was a fully human IgG2 OX40 agonist, ivuxolimab. Broader study findings: In the 0.1-3.0 mg/kg groups, partial responders showed among the lowest expansion.

Note on this clone: The antigen remains unidentified.

It was autoimmune disease history or systemic immunosuppression that excluded patients. The data were produced by immunoSEQ multiplex PCR, yet TCRdb's version contains in-frame clones alone and is incomplete. The sample includes 75,000 to 100,000 clones, roughly 90% of them seen just once. The germline V and J ends were trimmed by 6 bases and 7 bases, with 22 bases remaining between them. There are 16 residues in the CDR3. CDR1 is MNHEY and CDR2 is SVGAGI in the germline V gene. This sequence joins TRBV6-5 and TRBJ2-1; D gene ambiguous. This clonotype originated in an adult with an advanced solid tumor such as melanoma, head and neck, liver or kidney cancer. The material sequenced was CD4+ or CD8+ T cells sorted from blood, taken in a trial of the OX40 agonist ivuxolimab. The DNA for the CDR3 is TGTGCCAGCAGCTACGGTCTAGAGCAGCTAGGGAATGAGCAGTTCTTC. It codes for CASSYGLEQLGNEQFF.